This passage covers 4 T cell receptor beta chains from one sample sequenced in a study of T cell repertoires in cytomegalovirus infection. TCRdb re-called the reads with MiXCR, one entry per CDR3 protein. The table has some 220,000 distinct CDR3 sequences, about 5.9% seen once. Sequenced material: PBMCs. The receptors originated from a human donor in good health (CMV status not recorded). Some clones in this sample may be carry-over from other donors' samples.

This clonotype was detected many times. The chain is built from TRBV11-2 and TRBJ2-1, with TRBD1 matching 8 bases. The V gene end was trimmed by 7 bases and the J gene end by 3 bases; junction bases not matched to a gene: 8. The germline V gene encodes CDR1 SGHAT and CDR2 FQNNGV. CDR3 length: 15 amino acids. The CDR3 sequence is CASTPGQGRYNEQFF. In nucleotides, the CDR3 is TGTGCCAGCACCCCCGGACAGGGACGCTACAATGAGCAGTTCTTC.

This clonotype occurred many times. The CDR3 protein is CSARHRGQDTEAFF. CDR3 nucleotides: TGCAGTGCTAGGCACAGGGGACAGGACACTGAAGCTTTCTTT. This rearrangement joins TRBV20-1 to TRBJ1-1, with 8 bases identical to TRBD1. J gave up 3 bases and V 3 bases, and 6 bases lay outside the gene matches. The CDR3 extends over 14 amino acids. Germline assignment: CDR1 DFQATT and CDR2 SNEGSKA (reference sequence).

This clonotype was recorded at least ten times. This chain links TRBV30 with TRBJ1-1; no definite D call. The germline V and J ends were trimmed by 3 bases and 9 bases, with 14 bases remaining between them. In germline, CDR1 is GTSNPN, CDR2 SVGIG (reference sequence). The CDR3 runs to 12 residues. The CDR3 here is CAWRTGGRQAFF. The DNA for the CDR3 is TGTGCCTGGAGGACTGGCGGGAGGCAAGCTTTCTTT.

This clonotype occurred many times. The rearrangement joins TRBV7-2 to TRBJ1-3; D ambiguous. With 3 bases removed from V and 4 bases from J, the gap between germline ends came to 4 bases. Per the germline V gene, CDR1 is SGHTA and CDR2 is FQGNSA. CDR3 length: 12 residues. In DNA, the CDR3 is TGTGCCAGCAGCTTTATGGGAAACACCATATATTTT. It encodes CASSFMGNTIYF. Drawing the rest from reference TRBV7-2 and TRBJ1-3, the complete variable domain is GAGVSQSPSNKVTEKGKDVELRCDPISGHTALYWYRQSLGQGLEFLIYFQGNSAPDKSGLPSDRFSAERTGGSVSTLTIQRTQQEDSAVYLCASSFMGNTIYFGEGSWLTVV.